The 7 T cell receptor beta chains below were found in one sample sequenced in a study of blood T cell repertoires in COVID-19. TCRdb's copy holds only in-frame clones and misses some; the assay was immunoSEQ multiplex PCR. The sample records more than 200,000 clones, 80% to 85% being singletons. The sequencing sample was made of peripheral blood. These receptors all stem from a man between 40 and 49 years old with acute or convalescent COVID-19.

The rearrangement links TRBV6-5 to TRBJ1-1; D possibly corresponds to TRBD1 (5 bases). Trimming removed 10 bases from V and 2 bases from J, with 14 bases in between. This CDR3 region has 13 residues. Looked up from germline, CDR1 is MNHEY and CDR2 is SVGAGI. CDR3 residues: CATSRDFNTEAFF. The DNA of the CDR3 is TGTGCCACCTCTAGGGACTTTAACACTGAAGCTTTCTTT.

This clone was seen a handful of times. This sequence joins TRBV6-6 and TRBJ2-7; the match to TRBD1 covers 11 bases. Germline V gene sequence: CDR1 MNHNY, CDR2 SVGAGI (reference sequence). The CDR3 spans 15 residues. The J segment lost 4 bases and the V segment lost 0 bases, leaving 2 bases of the junction unmatched. The chain's CDR3 is CASSYSGTGGYEQYF. The DNA of the CDR3 is TGTGCCAGCAGTTACTCAGGGACAGGGGGGTACGAGCAGTACTTC.

This clone occurred once. The rearrangement links TRBV25-1 to TRBJ1-2, with no clear D. Germline V gene lookup returns CDR1 MGHDK and CDR2 SYGVNS. The CDR3 runs to 12 residues. Trimming removed 10 bases from V and 0 bases from J, with 9 bases in between. The CDR3 nucleotides read TGTGCCACCTCTATCGCTAACTATGGCTACACCTTC. It codes for CATSIANYGYTF.

The chain joins TRBV5-1 to TRBJ1-2; D ambiguous. This CDR3 region has 17 residues. From germline, CDR1 is SGHRS and CDR2 YFSETQ. Trimming removed 3 bases at V and 4 bases at J, with 22 bases between. DNA for the CDR3: TGCGCCAGCAGCTCGCTAACTAACCGGGGAGGCGGCTATGGCTACACCTTC. Encoded protein: CASSSLTNRGGGYGYTF.

This chain connects TRBV12-5 to TRBJ2-3; TRBD1 is a possible D gene (6 bases). V was clipped by 4 bases and J by 8 bases, with 13 bases between them. Germline values: CDR1 LGHNT, CDR2 FRNRAP. CDR3 length: 13 amino acids. The CDR3 loop is CASGSPTGGTQYF. CDR3 nucleotide sequence: TGTGCTAGTGGTTCCCCGACAGGAGGTACGCAGTATTTT.

This clone has just a few counts. The chain uses TRBV29-1 and TRBJ2-3; D not resolved. The CDR3 has 14 residues. Germline-derived CDR1 and CDR2 are SQVTM and ANQGSEA. Trimming took off 3 bases at V and 0 bases at J, with 10 bases between the two ends. The CDR3 DNA follows: TGCAGCGTTGAGGCGATGACTAGCACAGATACGCAGTATTTT. The encoded protein is CSVEAMTSTDTQYF.

The chain has TRBV6-1 and TRBJ1-3; D not resolved. V lost 3 bases to trimming and J lost 0 bases, with 9 bases between them. Looked up from germline, CDR1 is MNHNS and CDR2 is SASEGT. The CDR3 consists of 15 residues. For the CDR3, the DNA is TGTGCCAGCAGTGAGGCGGCAGACTCTGGAAACACCATATATTTT. Protein sequence: CASSEAADSGNTIYF.